The T cell receptor beta chain under discussion was sequenced for a study of T cell responses to AZD1222 COVID-19 vaccine. Study-level points and caveats: Spike-wide coverage was observed for vaccine-associated CD4 TCRs, with dominant responses at 160-218 and 743-854.

Remarks on this clone: Its antigen remains unidentified.

The CDR3 consists of 15 residues. V lost 1 base, J lost 0 bases, and 7 bases lay in between. CDR1 and CDR2 from the germline V gene are SGHRS and YFSETQ. TCRdb's table, derived via immunoSEQ multiplex PCR, lists solely in-frame clones and lacks some. The table includes 90,000 to 110,000 clones, roughly 90% detected once. The receptor was isolated from an adult in good health. The V gene is TRBV5-1, the J gene TRBJ2-2, with a possible D match to TRBD1 (5 bases). The sequencing used peripheral blood, collected on day 0 of AZD1222 vaccination. The CDR3 region is CASSLPQANTGELFF. Written as DNA, the CDR3 is TGCGCCAGCAGCTTGCCACAGGCGAACACCGGGGAGCTGTTTTTT.